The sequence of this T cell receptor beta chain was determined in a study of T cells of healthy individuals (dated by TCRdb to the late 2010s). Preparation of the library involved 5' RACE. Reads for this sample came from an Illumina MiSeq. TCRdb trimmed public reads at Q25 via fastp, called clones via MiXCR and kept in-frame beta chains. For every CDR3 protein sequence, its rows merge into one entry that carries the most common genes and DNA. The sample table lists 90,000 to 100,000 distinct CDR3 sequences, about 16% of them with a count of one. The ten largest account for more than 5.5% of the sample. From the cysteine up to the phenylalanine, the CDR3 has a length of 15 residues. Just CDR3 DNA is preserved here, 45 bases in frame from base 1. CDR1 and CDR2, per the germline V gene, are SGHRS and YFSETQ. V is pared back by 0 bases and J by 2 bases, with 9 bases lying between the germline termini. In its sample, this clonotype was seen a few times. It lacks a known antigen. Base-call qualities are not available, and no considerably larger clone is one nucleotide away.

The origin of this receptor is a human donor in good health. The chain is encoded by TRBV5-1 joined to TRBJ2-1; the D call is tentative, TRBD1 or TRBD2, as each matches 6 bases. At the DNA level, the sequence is TGCGCCAGCAGCTTGGCAGGGGAGGCCTACAATGAGCAGTTCTTC. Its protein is CASSLAGEAYNEQFF.